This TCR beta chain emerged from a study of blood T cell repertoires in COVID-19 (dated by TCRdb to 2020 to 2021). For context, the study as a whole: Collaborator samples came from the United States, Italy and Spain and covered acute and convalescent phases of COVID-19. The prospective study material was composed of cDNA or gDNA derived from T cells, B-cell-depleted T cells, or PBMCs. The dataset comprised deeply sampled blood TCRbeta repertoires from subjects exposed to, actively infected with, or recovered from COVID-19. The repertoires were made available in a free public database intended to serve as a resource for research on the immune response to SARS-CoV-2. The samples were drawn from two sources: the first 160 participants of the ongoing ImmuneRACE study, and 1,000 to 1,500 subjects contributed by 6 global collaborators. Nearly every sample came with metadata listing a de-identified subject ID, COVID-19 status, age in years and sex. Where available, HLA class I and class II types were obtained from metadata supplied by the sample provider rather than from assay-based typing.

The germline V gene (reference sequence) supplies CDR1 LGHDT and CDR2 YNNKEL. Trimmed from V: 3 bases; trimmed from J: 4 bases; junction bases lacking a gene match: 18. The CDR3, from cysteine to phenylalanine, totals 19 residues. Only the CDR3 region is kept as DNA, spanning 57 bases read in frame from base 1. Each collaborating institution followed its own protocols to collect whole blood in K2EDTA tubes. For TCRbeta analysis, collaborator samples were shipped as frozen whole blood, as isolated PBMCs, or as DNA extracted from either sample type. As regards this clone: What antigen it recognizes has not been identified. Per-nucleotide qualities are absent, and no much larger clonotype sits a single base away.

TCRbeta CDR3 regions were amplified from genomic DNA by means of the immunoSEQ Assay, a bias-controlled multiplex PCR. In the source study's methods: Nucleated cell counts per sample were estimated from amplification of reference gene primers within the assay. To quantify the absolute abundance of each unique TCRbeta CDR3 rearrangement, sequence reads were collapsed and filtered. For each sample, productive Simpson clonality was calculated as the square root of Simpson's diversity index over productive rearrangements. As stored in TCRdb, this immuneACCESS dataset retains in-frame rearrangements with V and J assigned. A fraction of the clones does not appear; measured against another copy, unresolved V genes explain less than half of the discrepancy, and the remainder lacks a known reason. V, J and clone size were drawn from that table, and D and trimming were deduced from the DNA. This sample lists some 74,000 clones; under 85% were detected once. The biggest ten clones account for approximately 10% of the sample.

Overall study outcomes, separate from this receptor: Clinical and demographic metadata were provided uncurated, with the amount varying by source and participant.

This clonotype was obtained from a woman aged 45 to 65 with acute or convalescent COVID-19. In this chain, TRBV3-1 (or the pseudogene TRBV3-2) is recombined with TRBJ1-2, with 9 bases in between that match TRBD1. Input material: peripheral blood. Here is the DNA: TGTGCCAGCAGCCACCTGAGGACAGGGGACGCGAAGTCGGGCTATGGCTACACCTTC. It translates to CASSHLRTGDAKSGYGYTF.